This T cell receptor beta chain was sequenced for a study of tumor and adjacent non-tumor tissue in lung cancer (dated by TCRdb to 2016 to 2019). About the investigation overall: By cancer type, the cohort comprised some 13 adenocarcinoma patients, 2 squamous cell carcinoma patients and 1 small cell lung cancer patient. Ages among the roughly 15 patients ranged from about 31 to 85 years, there were about ten men and 5 women, and disease was at TNM stage I to III. A total of roughly 130,000,000 productive TCRbeta reads were generated by sequencing, corresponding to an average of approximately 4.3 million reads per sample. The study compared bulk TCRbeta repertoires between lung tumor tissue and matched distant non-tumor lung tissue from about 14 lung cancer patients. Around 31 paired specimens, one tumor and one normal lung sample per patient, were profiled by TCRbeta CDR3 sequencing. Study-level results and caveats: A significantly larger cumulative share of the repertoire was made up by the top 100 clones in normal lung than in tumor tissue. The sequencing platform is not named in the methods, and unique molecular identifiers are not mentioned. Tumor tissue showed significantly greater TCR diversity (inverse Simpson) than normal lung tissue (about 400 vs 180, P = 0.0075, Mann-Whitney U test). With only around 16 patients in the cohort, the authors noted that larger samples and more detailed clinical data are needed. Because peripheral blood was not sequenced, the blood TCRbeta repertoires of the lung cancer patients in the study went unexamined. Significantly higher TCR diversity was found in younger patients, and higher tumor TCR diversity was associated with shorter overall and disease-free survival.

From cysteine to phenylalanine, the CDR3 is 13 amino acids long. The kept DNA is CDR3 alone, 39 bases in frame from the first base. The trim is 9 bases for V and 4 bases for J, with a gap of 16 bases between the germline ends. On this clonotype itself: The clone's antigen remains unknown. The record has no base qualities; no much larger clone is one base away.

RNA was extracted from bulk unsorted tissue and checked for quality with a NanoDrop ND-1000 and an Agilent 2100. Normal lung samples were distant non-tumor tissue taken more than 3 cm from the tumor edge. All donors had newly diagnosed lung cancer, had not received prior chemotherapy, and were admitted for thoracic surgery in China between August and November 2014. The study excluded patients who had received radiotherapy or chemotherapy before or who had another cancer at the same time. Surgical tissue pieces of about 1-2.1 cm3 were preserved in RNAlater solution and stored at -80 °C until use. Receptor libraries were prepared by multiplex PCR. The sequencer listed for this sample is Illumina HiSeq 2500. TCRbeta libraries were constructed through three rounds of nested PCR with primers (Table S4) according to protocols modified from ARM-PCR. Before sequencing, PCR products in the 200-500 bp range were cut out of the gel and cleaned up using the QIAquick gel extraction kit. Per the authors' processing: Trimmomatic was used to clean the reads, FLASH merged the cleaned reads into complete CDR3 sequences, and MiTCR assigned the sequences to V(D)J germline segments. Clonal diversity was calculated as the inverse Simpson's index using VDJtools. In-frame sequences without a premature stop codon were defined as productive reads. TCRdb reworked the public reads: Q25 trimming with fastp, MiXCR clone assembly, productive beta chains retained. Merged by CDR3 protein, the rows form single entries marked with the most common genes and DNA. These V and J calls originate from TCRdb's pipeline instead of the authors' own analysis. The sample has fewer than 55,000 distinct CDR3 sequences on record, roughly 60% of them singletons. The ten largest clones add up to around a fifth of the sample.

The sequence joins TRBV12-3 or TRBV12-4 to TRBJ2-7; confidence is insufficient to name the D gene. The TCR comes from a woman between 40 and 55 years old with non-small cell lung cancer. Material: distant non-tumor lung tissue. The DNA is TGTGCCAGTAGAGCCGTGCAAGGGTACGAGCAGTACTTC. Translation gives CASRAVQGYEQYF.